This passage covers 18 T cell receptor beta chains from one sample sequenced in a study of molecular identifiers for immune sequencing clone quantification. A single record per CDR3 protein comes from TCRdb applying MiXCR to the PCR reads. Of hundreds of thousands of distinct CDR3 sequences in the sample, 20% are singletons; the top ten hold approximately 0.9%. The sample was naive CD8+ T cells from blood, with Jurkat cell RNA spiked in. Subset in this sample: FACS-sorted CD8+CD4-CCR7+CD45RA+ naive T cells. The receptor source for this set is a human donor in good health. Some libraries in this study had Jurkat cell RNA spiked in.

This clonotype was counted ten times or more. This rearrangement joins TRBV7-9 to TRBJ1-2, with 8 bases that match TRBD1. Germline CDR1 reads SEHNR; CDR2 reads FQNEAQ (reference sequence). V was clipped by 2 bases and J by 6 bases; unmatched bases: 8. CDR3 length: 15 residues. Here the CDR3 reads CASSLLDRAADGYTF. CDR3 nucleotides: TGTGCCAGCAGCTTACTGGACAGGGCAGCGGATGGCTACACCTTC.

About this clonotype itself: One junction end disagrees with the germline gene, perhaps due to a read error. The chain joins TRBV7-7 to TRBJ2-3; 8 positions agree with TRBD2. Germline V CDR1 and CDR2: SSHAT, FNYEAQ (reference sequence). This CDR3 spans 17 amino acids. The chain's CDR3 is CACSPQIGGVWTDTQYF. DNA for the CDR3: TGTGCCTGCAGCCCCCAGATCGGGGGGGTGTGGACAGATACGCAGTATTTT.

The chain recombines TRBV20-1 with TRBJ2-1; 9 nucleotides align to TRBD1. The V segment lost 1 base and the J segment 9 bases; nucleotides outside the gene matches: 10. The CDR3 extends over 15 amino acids. Germline CDR1 is DFQATT and CDR2 is SNEGSKA (reference sequence). The CDR3 DNA reads as TGCAGTGCTAGAGGGGGACAGGGTTTATTTGGTGAGCAGTTCTTC. It codes for CSARGGQGLFGEQFF.

Remarks on this clonotype: The germline gene is not matched at one end of the junction; a read error may be the cause. The chain joins TRBV19 to TRBJ1-2, with D tentatively TRBD1 (5 bases). The CDR3 sequence is 16 residues long. In germline, CDR1 is LNHDA, CDR2 SQIVND (reference sequence). Here the CDR3 DNA reads TGTGCCGGTAGTACAGACAGAGAGTCATGGAACTATGGCTACACCTTC. Translation gives CAGSTDRESWNYGYTF. The variable domain in full, with the rest retrieved from reference TRBV19 and TRBJ1-2, is DGGITQSPKYLFRKEGQNVTLSCEQNLNHDAMYWYRQDPGQGLRLIYYSQIVNDFQKGDIAEGYSVSREKKESFPLTVTSAQKNPTAFYLCAGSTDRESWNYGYTFGSGTRLTVV.

This clonotype was counted at least ten times. The chain recombines TRBV25-1 with TRBJ1-1; D uncertain. This CDR3 is 13 amino acids long. The V gene lost 10 bases and the J gene lost 0 bases, with 12 bases spanning the gap. Looked up from germline, CDR1 is MGHDK and CDR2 is SYGVNS. The CDR3 bases are TGTGCCACAAAAGGCCTGTTGAACACTGAAGCTTTCTTT. It encodes CATKGLLNTEAFF.

The chain combines TRBV30 with TRBJ2-1; tentative D call: TRBD2 (5 bases). Trimming removed 5 bases from V and 4 bases from J, with 9 bases in between. The CDR3 has 12 residues. Germline CDR1 and CDR2: GTSNPN and SVGIG (reference sequence). This CDR3 reads CAWLRGYNEQFF. The CDR3 DNA is TGTGCCTGGCTGCGCGGGTACAATGAGCAGTTCTTC. The whole variable domain, filled in from reference TRBV30 and TRBJ2-1, reads SQTIHQWPATLVQPVGSPLSLECTVEGTSNPNLYWYRQAAGRGLQLLFYSVGIGQISSEVPQNLSASRPQDRQFILSSKKLLLSDSGFYLCAWLRGYNEQFFGPGTRLTVL.

This clonotype was recorded many times. V and J are TRBV12-3 or TRBV12-4 and TRBJ1-1, with D perhaps TRBD1 (6 bases). V shed 7 bases and J shed 10 bases, with 25 bases lying between them. CDR3 length equals 15 residues. Here the CDR3 reads CASTPVASHRGGAFF. The CDR3 DNA is TGTGCCAGCACCCCGGTAGCCTCCCACCGAGGGGGAGCTTTCTTT.

J is TRBJ2-7 and V is TRBV6-2 or TRBV6-3; TRBD2 is a possible D gene (5 bases). This CDR3 has 16 residues. In germline, CDR1 is MNHEY, CDR2 SVGEGT. Trimming took 0 bases from V and 3 from J, leaving 15 bases between them. The chain's CDR3 is CASSYSGIATYYEQYF. CDR3 bases: TGTGCCAGCAGTTACTCAGGGATAGCGACTTACTACGAGCAGTACTTC.

This chain uses TRBV20-1 with TRBJ2-7, with TRBD2 matching 8 bases. The CDR3 loop spans 16 amino acids. The germline CDR1 and CDR2 sequences are DFQATT and SNEGSKA (reference sequence). The J segment lost 3 bases and the V segment lost 0 bases, leaving 10 bases of the junction unmatched. The CDR3 loop reads CSARDGLAGGLYEQYF. As DNA, the CDR3 is TGCAGTGCTAGAGATGGCCTAGCGGGTGGTCTCTACGAGCAGTACTTC.

V usage is TRBV27 and J usage is TRBJ2-2; weak D call: TRBD2 (5 bases). This CDR3 is built from 15 residues. In germline, CDR1 is MNHEY, CDR2 SMNVEV (reference sequence). The germline V and J ends were trimmed by 5 bases and 2 bases, with 12 bases remaining between them. CDR3 DNA: TGTGCCAGCAGTCGACTAATCGATAACACCGGGGAGCTGTTTTTT. Its protein product is CASSRLIDNTGELFF.

About this clonotype itself: Just one base apart from a much larger clone, this may be a read error. No conserved phenylalanine or tryptophan is present at the end of the CDR3, so a read error is the likely explanation. The chain carries TRBV6-1 and TRBJ2-7; D unclear. Trimming cost V 7 bases and J 4 bases, with 11 bases left between them. There are 12 residues in the CDR3. Germline V gene sequence: CDR1 MNHNS, CDR2 SASEGT. The DNA of the CDR3 is TGTGCCAGCACCTTTATAGGGTACGAGCAGTACTAC. It specifies CASTFIGYEQYY.

The gene calls are TRBV4-3 and TRBJ2-6; the D call may be TRBD1 or TRBD2 (6 bases each). The CDR3 extends over 16 amino acids. Trimming left V 0 bases short and J 5 bases short, with 11 bases between. Germline CDR1 and CDR2: LGHNA and YSLEER. The CDR3 sequence is CASSQDRGTWANVLTF. CDR3 coding DNA: TGCGCCAGCAGCCAAGATCGGGGGACATGGGCCAACGTCCTGACTTTC.

This clonotype has more than one count but fewer than ten. The CDR3 nucleotides are TGTGCCAGCATAGGGCCCCAGTCTACTTACTACGAGCAGTACTTC. Translating it yields CASIGPQSTYYEQYF. The chain combines TRBV2 with TRBJ2-7; D unclear. The CDR3 runs to 15 residues. Trimming took 7 bases from V and 3 from J, leaving 19 bases between them. Germline V lookup: CDR1 SNHLY, CDR2 FYNNEI.

This clonotype was detected many times. The chain couples TRBV4-2 to TRBJ2-7, with D possibly matching TRBD1 (6 bases). V was pared by 0 bases and J by 6 bases, with 18 bases between. Germline V lookup: CDR1 LGHNA, CDR2 YNFKEQ. The CDR3 spans 16 residues. CDR3 sequence reads: CASSQDLVGASGEQYF. The CDR3 DNA sequence: TGTGCCAGCAGCCAAGATCTCGTGGGGGCCTCGGGCGAGCAGTACTTC.

The V call is TRBV3-1, the J call TRBJ2-7; TRBD2 matches at 13 bases. In germline, CDR1 is LGHDT, CDR2 YNNKEL (reference sequence). The CDR3 spans 16 residues. The V and J ends lost 3 bases and 6 bases, in that order; junction bases with no gene match: 8. CDR3: CASSHTSGGAYGEQYF. CDR3 DNA sequence: TGTGCCAGCAGCCATACTAGCGGGGGGGCCTACGGCGAGCAGTACTTC.

This clonotype was counted between two and nine times. This chain connects TRBV5-1 to TRBJ2-5, with 9 bases identical to TRBD2. J lost 5 bases, V lost 4 bases, and 18 bases had no gene match. Germline V gene data show CDR1 as SGHRS and CDR2 as YFSETQ. The CDR3 runs to 18 residues. The CDR3: CASSPEWGDAGGPETQYF. CDR3 nucleotides: TGCGCCAGCAGCCCGGAATGGGGGGATGCGGGAGGGCCCGAGACCCAGTACTTC.

This clonotype turned up a few times. The chain uses TRBV12-3 or TRBV12-4 and TRBJ2-1; D might be TRBD2 (5 bases). Trimming pared 1 base from V and 7 bases from J, leaving 11 bases between. There are 14 residues in the CDR3. The CDR3 nucleotides are TGTGCCAGCAGTTTAGGGCGGGCCCTAAATGAGCAGTTCTTC. Encoded protein: CASSLGRALNEQFF.

Only a few counts were recorded for this clonotype. This chain uses TRBV20-1 with TRBJ2-5; 8 bases fit TRBD2. The CDR3 sequence is 14 residues long. Trimming removed 4 bases from V and 2 bases from J; junction bases left unmatched: 6. CDR1 and CDR2 from the germline V gene are DFQATT and SNEGSKA (reference sequence). CDR3 in amino acids: CSAKKLAEQETQYF. In DNA form, the CDR3 reads TGCAGTGCTAAAAAACTAGCGGAGCAAGAGACCCAGTACTTC.